Listed here are 26 T cell receptor beta chains from one sample, sequenced in a study of OX40 agonist ivuxolimab in advanced cancers. Only in-frame clones appear in the TCRdb table, and some are missing; sequencing was by immunoSEQ multiplex PCR. The table has more than 45,000 clones, 75% to 90% seen once. Sequencing used CD4+ or CD8+ T cells sorted from blood, obtained in a trial of the OX40 agonist ivuxolimab. All receptors come from an adult with an advanced solid tumor such as melanoma, head and neck, liver or kidney cancer.

The chain has TRBV29-1 and TRBJ2-5, with D uncertain. CDR3 size: 15 residues. V lost 4 bases and J lost 5, with 20 bases in between. Looked up from germline, CDR1 is SQVTM and CDR2 is ANQGSEA. In nucleotides, the CDR3 is TGCAGCGTTGGCGGCTCAGCGATCCCCAGGGAGACCCAGTACTTC. Protein: CSVGGSAIPRETQYF. The full variable domain, its missing parts supplied by reference TRBV29-1 and TRBJ2-5, is SAVISQKPSRDICQRGTSLTIQCQVDSQVTMMFWYRQQPGQSLTLIATANQGSEATYESGFVIDKFPISRPNLTFSTLTVSNMSPEDSSIYLCSVGGSAIPRETQYFGPGTRLLVL.

The chain employs TRBV7-9 and TRBJ1-4; 9 bases match TRBD1. Germline assignment: CDR1 SEHNR and CDR2 FQNEAQ (reference sequence). The V and J ends lost 5 bases and 0 bases, in that order; junction bases with no gene match: 7. The CDR3 runs 17 residues. DNA for the CDR3: TGTGCCAGCAGCCCCTGGACAGGGGTACCAACTAATGAAAAACTGTTTTTT. As protein: CASSPWTGVPTNEKLFF.

To note about this clone: An end of the junction does not agree with germline; a read error may underlie this. The gene calls are TRBV6-5 and TRBJ2-7; D may be TRBD1 or TRBD2 (6 bases each). The length of the CDR3 is 14 residues. Germline V lookup: CDR1 MNHEY, CDR2 SVGAGI. The CDR3 loop is CASSRNRDSHEQYF. CDR3 in DNA: TGTGCCAGCAGTCGGAACAGGGACTCCCACGAGCAGTACTTC.

The chain uses TRBV21-1 and TRBJ2-7. TRBV21-1 is given as a pseudogene. CDR3 length: 14 amino acids. CDR3 protein: CASSALPQPYEQYF. DNA of the CDR3: TGTGCCAGCAGCGCATTACCCCAGCCCTACGAGCAGTACTTC.

The chain uses TRBV2 and TRBJ2-6; maybe TRBD1 (5 bases). Germline V lookup: CDR1 SNHLY, CDR2 FYNNEI. Trimming cost V 11 bases and J 0 bases, with 8 bases left between them. The CDR3 totals 13 residues. CDR3: CAGATSGANVLTF. The CDR3 region has the DNA TGTGCCGGGGCCACCTCTGGGGCCAACGTCCTGACTTTC.

V is TRBV27 and J is TRBJ1-6, with a weak D call TRBD1 (6 bases). This CDR3 spans 16 amino acids. V was clipped by 5 bases and J by 7 bases, with 18 bases between them. Germline values: CDR1 MNHEY, CDR2 SMNVEV (reference sequence). Written as DNA, the CDR3 is TGTGCCAGCAGTAGTTACCCTACAGGGATGAATTCACCCCTCCACTTT. As protein: CASSSYPTGMNSPLHF.

V is TRBV30 and J is TRBJ1-2; D gene ambiguous. The germline gives CDR1 GTSNPN, CDR2 SVGIG (reference sequence). This CDR3 region has 14 residues. V lost 0 bases and J lost 5, with 13 bases in between. The DNA for the CDR3 is TGTGCCTGGAGTGTAGAGATGGAATTATATGGCTACACCTTC. The encoded protein is CAWSVEMELYGYTF.

The table lists this clone with a count of one. The genes are TRBV14 and TRBJ2-7; no clear D gene. This CDR3 is 13 amino acids long. Germline V CDR1 and CDR2: SGHDN, FVKESK. The V end lost 1 base, the J end lost 1 base, and 5 bases lay between the germline ends. The CDR3 coding sequence is TGTGCCAGCAGCCAAGGACTTTCCTACGAGCAGTACTTC. Amino acids: CASSQGLSYEQYF.

This clone was counted between two and nine times. The CDR3 nucleotides are TGCAGCGCCTCCTACTACCTACGGAATGAGCAGTTCTTC. Translation: CSASYYLRNEQFF. The chain employs TRBV29-1 and TRBJ2-1; D call uncertain. Per the germline V gene, CDR1 is SQVTM and CDR2 is ANQGSEA. Trimming took 7 bases from V and 7 from J, leaving 17 bases between them. This CDR3 region has 13 residues.

This chain uses TRBV11-1 with TRBJ1-1; D is perhaps TRBD1 (6 bases). Germline V CDR1 and CDR2: SGHAT, FQDESV (reference sequence). V was pared by 2 bases and J by 5 bases, with 12 bases between. This CDR3 region has 14 residues. CDR3 amino acids: CASSLSGEGTEAFF. The CDR3 nucleotides read TGTGCCAGCAGCTTATCAGGGGAGGGAACTGAAGCTTTCTTT. The whole variable domain, remainder taken from reference TRBV11-1 and TRBJ1-1, is EAEVAQSPRYKITEKSQAVAFWCDPISGHATLYWYRQILGQGPELLVQFQDESVVDDSQLPKDRFSAERLKGVDSTLKIQPAELGDSAMYLCASSLSGEGTEAFFGQGTRLTVV.

DNA of the CDR3: TGTGCCAGCAGCTTGGGACTAGCGGGGGGACAAGAGACCCAGTACTTC. Translated: CASSLGLAGGQETQYF. The J gene is TRBJ2-5, the V gene TRBV5-4; TRBD2 matches at 13 bases. This CDR3 region has 16 residues. Unmatched junction bases numbered 1, after V lost 0 bases and J lost 2 bases. Per the germline V gene, CDR1 is SGHNT and CDR2 is YYREEE (reference sequence).

The CDR3 loop is CASSQDLEQPQHF. The CDR3, as DNA: TGTGCCAGCAGCCAAGATCTTGAACAGCCCCAGCATTTT. The chain recombines TRBV14 with TRBJ1-5; D remains ambiguous. CDR1 and CDR2 (germline): SGHDN, FVKESK. CDR3 length: 13 amino acids. Trimming took off 0 bases at V and 7 bases at J, with 7 bases between the two ends.

Regarding this clone: Different DNA sequences within this sample yield the same CDR3. CDR3 sequence reads: CASSPGQGATEAFF. DNA for the CDR3: TGTGCCAGCTCCCCGGGACAGGGGGCCACTGAAGCTTTCTTT. The V call is TRBV18, the J call TRBJ1-1; 12 nucleotides agree with TRBD1. The germline V gene encodes CDR1 KGHSH and CDR2 LQKENI. The CDR3 covers 14 residues. V lost 6 bases, J lost 4 bases, and 3 bases stayed unmatched.

The chain has TRBV6-1 and TRBJ2-5; 12 positions agree with TRBD1. This CDR3 has 16 residues. Losses at the gene ends were 4 bases for V and 5 bases for J; bases not matched to a gene: 8. CDR1 and CDR2 from the germline V gene are MNHNS and SASEGT. The CDR3: CASSATGQGAGETQYF. The CDR3 DNA sequence: TGTGCCAGCAGTGCGACGGGACAGGGGGCTGGGGAGACCCAGTACTTC.

The rearrangement uses TRBV6-6 and TRBJ2-3; perhaps D is TRBD1 or TRBD2 (7 bases each). The CDR3 spans 15 residues. V dropped 7 bases and J dropped 2 bases, with 16 bases sitting between them. Germline loops: CDR1 MNHNY, CDR2 SVGAGI (reference sequence). The DNA of the CDR3 is TGTGCCAGCACCCCGGGGGGACAGTACACAGATACGCAGTATTTT. Encoded protein: CASTPGGQYTDTQYF.

V usage is TRBV7-6 and J usage is TRBJ1-5; no clear D. The germline CDR1 and CDR2 sequences are SGHVS and FNYEAQ. This CDR3 is 14 amino acids long. With 4 bases removed from V and 5 bases from J, the gap between germline ends came to 12 bases. CDR3 loop: CASSSGSGDQPQHF. The CDR3 DNA sequence: TGTGCCAGCAGCTCGGGGTCGGGAGATCAGCCCCAGCATTTT. The entire variable domain, with the rest obtained from reference TRBV7-6 and TRBJ1-5, is as follows: GAGVSQSPRYKVTKRGQDVALRCDPISGHVSLYWYRQALGQGPEFLTYFNYEAQQDKSGLPNDRFSAERPEGSISTLTIQRTEQRDSAMYRCASSSGSGDQPQHFGDGTRLSIL.

Details on this clone: The germline gene is not matched at one end of the junction; a read error may be the cause. V gene TRBV7-7 combines with J gene TRBJ2-2; the D gene is possibly TRBD1 (6 bases). Germline assignment: CDR1 SSHAT and CDR2 FNYEAQ (reference sequence). This CDR3 comprises 15 residues. The DNA of the CDR3 is TGTGCTAGCAGCCGGGACACGCTAGGGACCGGGGAGCTGTTTTTT. Translated, it gives CASSRDTLGTGELFF.

CDR3 protein: CASSLGAGSQPQHF. The CDR3 nucleotides read TGTGCCAGCAGCTTAGGGGCAGGGAGTCAGCCCCAGCATTTT. This chain connects TRBV7-2 to TRBJ1-5; perhaps TRBD1 as D (5 bases). Germline CDR1 SGHTA, CDR2 FQGNSA. The CDR3 totals 14 residues. V lost 1 base and J lost 6, with 10 bases in between.

This chain links TRBV2 with TRBJ1-1; 7 bases fit TRBD1. The junction had 1 base not matched to a gene; V was cut back by 3 bases and J by 0 bases. The CDR3 runs to 14 residues. Germline-derived CDR1 and CDR2 are SNHLY and FYNNEI. CDR3 bases: TGTGCCAGCAGTGAGGGACAGATGAACACTGAAGCTTTCTTT. Protein sequence: CASSEGQMNTEAFF.

The rearrangement joins TRBV7-8 to TRBJ1-3; the D is unclear. V lost 4 bases, J lost 0 bases, and 7 bases lay in between. This CDR3 region has 14 residues. Per the germline V gene, CDR1 is SGHVS and CDR2 is FQNEAQ. CDR3 loop: CASSWQYSGNTIYF. In DNA, the CDR3 is TGTGCCAGCAGCTGGCAGTACTCTGGAAACACCATATATTTT.

The rearrangement uses TRBV18 and TRBJ2-1; TRBD2 agrees at 13 bases. CDR1 and CDR2 from the germline V gene are KGHSH and LQKENI. The CDR3 extends over 17 amino acids. V lost 1 base to trimming and J lost 4 bases; unmatched junction nucleotides: 4. The CDR3 DNA follows: TGTGCCAGCTCACCACGTCGACTAGCGGGAGGATACAATGAGCAGTTCTTC. Encoded protein: CASSPRRLAGGYNEQFF.

CDR3 nucleotides: TGTGCCACCAGCAGAGGGACAGGGGGCGGCTACACCTTC. This translates into CATSRGTGGGYTF. The J gene is TRBJ1-2, the V gene TRBV15, with TRBD1 identical over 11 bases. CDR1 is LNHNV, CDR2 YYDKDF, per germline (reference sequence). The length of the CDR3 is 13 residues. Trimming removed 1 base from V and 8 bases from J; junction bases left unmatched: 0.

This chain joins TRBV6-5 and TRBJ2-7; no firm D call. CDR1 and CDR2 from the germline V gene are MNHEY and SVGAGI. The CDR3 spans 12 residues. The V and J ends lost 6 bases and 3 bases respectively, with 9 bases between them. In DNA, the CDR3 is TGTGCCAGCAGACCCCCCGGCTACGAGCAGTACTTC. Amino acid sequence: CASRPPGYEQYF.

V usage is TRBV19 and J usage is TRBJ1-6; D gene uncertain. In germline, CDR1 is LNHDA, CDR2 SQIVND (reference sequence). CDR3 length: 13 amino acids. The V and J ends lost 3 bases and 8 bases respectively, with 8 bases between them. CDR3 bases: TGTGCCAGTAGTATTGAGGGATATTCACCCCTCCACTTT. Encoded protein: CASSIEGYSPLHF.

J is TRBJ2-5 and V is TRBV5-4; possible D gene TRBD2, 5 bases. This CDR3 spans 15 amino acids. Per the germline V gene, CDR1 is SGHNT and CDR2 is YYREEE (reference sequence). Trimming pared 0 bases from V and 5 bases from J, leaving 14 bases between. The CDR3, as DNA: TGTGCCAGCAGCTTGGATCTTCGGGGAAGGGAGACCCAGTACTTC. Translating it yields CASSLDLRGRETQYF.

The chain is built from TRBV7-2 and TRBJ2-3; unclear D gene. Trimming took 0 bases from V and 6 from J, leaving 13 bases between them. In germline, CDR1 is SGHTA, CDR2 FQGNSA. The CDR3 totals 15 residues. This CDR3 is CASSLAILGSDTQYF. For the CDR3, the DNA is TGTGCCAGCAGCTTAGCCATTCTCGGGTCTGATACGCAGTATTTT.